This TCR beta chain stems from a study of blood T cell repertoires in COVID-19. Whole-study context: The United States, Italy and Spain supplied acute and convalescent COVID-19 samples. Sample material is recorded as cDNA or gDNA derived from T cells, B-cell-depleted T cells, or PBMCs.

As originally analysed: The assay estimated nucleated cells by amplifying reference gene primers. The assay was immunoSEQ multiplex PCR, and TCRdb's table has in-frame clones only and misses some. From that table come the V and J calls and clone size; the DNA was used to work out D and trimming. The data show around 95,000 clones, 90% seen once. CDR1 SGHRS and CDR2 YFSETQ come from the germline V gene. Unmatched junction bases numbered 9, after V lost 4 bases and J lost 0 bases. There are 16 residues in the CDR3. The source of this sequence is a man between 50 and 59 years old with acute or convalescent COVID-19. The rearrangement links TRBV5-1 to TRBJ1-1; 7 positions agree with TRBD1. The sequenced sample was peripheral blood. The CDR3 is CASSLEGQLMNTEAFF. The CDR3 coding sequence is TGCGCCAGCAGCCTCGAGGGACAGCTCATGAACACTGAAGCTTTCTTT. Looking up the rest from reference TRBV5-1 and TRBJ1-1 gives the full variable domain: KAGVTQTPRYLIKTRGQQVTLSCSPISGHRSVSWYQQTPGQGLQFLFEYFSETQRNKGNFPGRFSGRQFSNSRSEMNVSTLELGDSALYLCASSLEGQLMNTEAFFGQGTRLTVV.